This entry lists 10 T cell receptor gamma chains sequenced from one sample in a study of Vδ1+ human thymocytes. The template was reverse-transcribed extracted RNA. The CDR3 regions were amplified by multiplex PCR from V-gene primers to a constant-region primer. TCRdb re-called clones from the multiplex PCR reads using CATT. The sample yields roughly 9,300 gamma-chain clones, 56% seen once. Study-wide results and caveats: Highly polyclonal TRG and TRD repertoires with Gaussian CDR3 length distributions appeared in thymus.

No cognate antigen is known for these TCRs. The sequenced sample was Vdelta1+ gamma-delta thymocytes from the thymus. The sample's subset: FACS-sorted CD3+ TCRalphabeta- TCRVdelta1+ TCRVdelta2- thymocytes. These receptors were obtained from a girl less than two years old who had congenital heart surgery.

This clone was seen a handful of times. The chain uses TRGV2 and TRGJ1 or TRGJ2. No J segment appears in TCRdb, so it was assigned here by matching the sequence to germline. The V gene's germline CDR1 is EGSNGY and CDR2 YDSYNSKV. The CDR3 spans 14 residues. The trim removed 0 bases at V and 2 bases at J, leaving 4 bases unmatched. CDR3 in DNA: TGTGCCACCTGGGACGGGCCGGATTATTATAAGAAACTCTTT. It translates to CATWDGPDYYKKLF.

This clone was counted only a few times. The chain combines TRGV4 with TRGJ1 or TRGJ2. V shed 3 bases and J 11 bases; nucleotides not matched to a gene: 7. Germline loops: CDR1 EGSTGY, CDR2 YDSYTSSV. The CDR3 consists of 11 residues. Here the CDR3 reads CATWDSVQKLF. The DNA of the CDR3 is TGTGCCACCTGGGATTCGGTCCAGAAACTCTTT.

The chain employs TRGV2 and TRGJ1 or TRGJ2. The J gene was not available in TCRdb and was assigned here by matching the DNA to germline segments. After removal of 0 bases from V and 12 bases from J, the junction contained 5 bases not matched to a gene. This CDR3 region has 11 residues. Looked up from germline, CDR1 is EGSNGY and CDR2 is YDSYNSKV. The CDR3 is CATWDGIVKLF. The DNA of the CDR3 is TGTGCCACCTGGGACGGGATTGTGAAACTCTTT.

Details on this clone: This sample also contains other DNA sequences that code for the same CDR3. The chain joins TRGV8 to TRGJ1 or TRGJ2. Because TCRdb records no J gene, it was assigned here through a match of the DNA to germline. Germline V gene lookup returns CDR1 VENAVY and CDR2 YDSYNSRV. The CDR3 sequence is 11 residues long. The trim removed 4 bases at V and 9 bases at J, leaving 6 bases unmatched. CDR3 DNA sequence: TGTGCCACCTGGGACCGGGGTAAGAAACTCTTT. Protein: CATWDRGKKLF.

This clone came up once. The rearrangement uses TRGV8 and TRGJ1 or TRGJ2. No J gene is reported in TCRdb; it was inferred here by comparing the DNA with germline. The CDR3 runs 13 residues. Germline assignment: CDR1 VENAVY and CDR2 YDSYNSRV. With V trimmed by 5 bases and J by 0 bases, 4 bases remained unmatched. The CDR3 loop reads CATWVLNYYKKLF. CDR3 bases: TGTGCCACCTGGGTCCTGAATTATTATAAGAAACTCTTT.

This clone counts as medium-sized. In the same sample, other DNA sequences code for this CDR3. The chain recombines TRGV4 with TRGJ1 or TRGJ2. The V and J ends lost 0 bases and 8 bases, in that order; junction bases with no gene match: 1. The germline gives CDR1 EGSTGY, CDR2 YDSYTSSV. The CDR3 has 11 amino acids. CDR3 amino acids: CATWDGDKKLF. The CDR3 DNA is TGTGCCACCTGGGATGGGGATAAGAAACTCTTT.

The rearrangement links TRGV9 to TRGJ1 or TRGJ2. V gave up 0 bases and J gave up 5 bases; unmatched junction bases: 10. Germline CDR1 reads GITISATS; CDR2 reads ISYDGTV (reference sequence). CDR3 size: 15 residues. CDR3 sequence reads: CALWEVQFWHYKKLF. Written as DNA, the CDR3 is TGTGCCTTGTGGGAGGTGCAATTTTGGCATTATAAGAAACTCTTT.

Remarks on this clone: Additional DNA sequences in this sample encode the identical CDR3. V and J are TRGV3 and TRGJ1 or TRGJ2. Matching the DNA to germline supplied the J gene, which TCRdb does not give. The CDR3 is made up of 13 amino acids. J was trimmed by 7 bases and V by 0 bases; bases with no gene match: 6. Per the germline V gene, CDR1 is VTNTFY and CDR2 is YDVSTARD (reference sequence). CDR3 in amino acids: CATWDRPEYKKLF. The CDR3 DNA follows: TGTGCCACCTGGGACAGGCCTGAATATAAGAAACTCTTT.

The chain carries TRGV4 and TRGJP2. TCRdb carries no J gene annotation; the J gene was assigned here by matching the DNA with germline. This CDR3 is 18 amino acids long. The V gene's germline CDR1 is EGSTGY and CDR2 YDSYTSSV. V lost 0 bases and J lost 4; bases outside the gene matches: 14. This CDR3 is CATWDGPFPSFSDWIKTF. The CDR3 region has the DNA TGTGCCACCTGGGATGGGCCGTTTCCCTCCTTTAGTGATTGGATCAAGACGTTT.

The genes are TRGV5 and TRGJ1 or TRGJ2. Matching the DNA to germline supplied the J gene, which TCRdb does not give. The length of the CDR3 is 10 residues. Germline CDR1 is VINAFY and CDR2 is YDVSNSKD. Trimming removed 5 bases from V and 11 bases from J; junction bases left unmatched: 6. The CDR3 spells CATWVGEKLF. The CDR3 DNA sequence: TGTGCCACCTGGGTAGGGGAGAAACTCTTT.